The 22 T cell receptor beta chains given below trace back to one sample, sequenced in a study of identical twins. One entry per CDR3 protein, called by TCRdb with MiXCR from the 5' RACE reads. The table shows around 680,000 distinct CDR3 sequences, with 8.6% occurring only once. This sample was shared with a second study, whose subject was yellow fever vaccine responses in identical twins.

The sequencing sample was made of PBMCs. These TCRs come from a woman between 18 and 30 years old in good health.

The table lists this clonotype with many counts. V is TRBV12-3 or TRBV12-4 and J is TRBJ2-2; D is perhaps TRBD1 (5 bases). The CDR3 is 15 residues long. Trimming took 6 bases from V and 0 from J, leaving 11 bases between them. CDR3 protein: CASSGPGSNTGELFF. The CDR3 DNA reads as TGTGCCAGCAGCGGACCAGGGTCGAACACCGGGGAGCTGTTTTTT.

The rearrangement joins TRBV7-9 to TRBJ2-2; D may correspond to TRBD1 or TRBD2 (5 bases each). V was trimmed by 7 bases and J by 4 bases, leaving 16 bases between them. CDR1 and CDR2 from the germline V gene are SEHNR and FQNEAQ (reference sequence). This CDR3 spans 15 amino acids. The CDR3 DNA reads as TGTGCCAGCATCCTCCCGGGGACCCGCACCGGGGAGCTGTTTTTT. As protein: CASILPGTRTGELFF. Filled out from reference TRBV7-9 and TRBJ2-2, the complete variable domain reads DTGVSQNPRHKITKRGQNVTFRCDPISEHNRLYWYRQTLGQGPEFLTYFQNEAQLEKSRLLSDRFSAERPKGSFSTLEIQRTEQGDSAMYLCASILPGTRTGELFFGEGSRLTVL.

This clonotype was seen at least ten times. This chain joins TRBV4-2 and TRBJ2-3; the D call may be TRBD1 or TRBD2 (5 bases each). V lost 0 bases and J 6 bases, leaving 13 bases between the germline ends. From germline, CDR1 is LGHNA and CDR2 YNFKEQ. The CDR3 runs 15 residues. Here the CDR3 DNA reads TGTGCCAGCAGCCAAGATGGACACCGCGGGGATACGCAGTATTTT. The encoded protein is CASSQDGHRGDTQYF.

This clonotype was recorded a few times. The genes are TRBV7-2 and TRBJ2-5, with TRBD2 identical over 8 bases. The CDR3 has 14 residues. From germline, CDR1 is SGHTA and CDR2 FQGNSA. The J segment lost 4 bases and the V segment lost 5 bases, leaving 6 bases of the junction unmatched. The DNA for the CDR3 is TGTGCCAGCAGCGGGACTAGGGGGGCAGAGACCCAGTACTTC. As protein: CASSGTRGAETQYF.

Comments on this clonotype: A much larger clone sits a single nucleotide away, making a read error possible. The V gene is TRBV14, the J gene TRBJ2-1; 7 bases map to TRBD2. This CDR3 is built from 17 residues. Per germline, CDR1 SGHDN and CDR2 FVKESK. This CDR3 is CASSRNVGLDSYNELFF. CDR3 nucleotides: TGTGCCAGCAGCCGAAATGTAGGACTAGACTCCTACAATGAGCTGTTCTTC.

The chain has TRBV20-1 and TRBJ2-1; 11 bases match TRBD2. Losses at the gene ends were 6 bases for V and 8 bases for J; bases not matched to a gene: 9. Germline V gene data show CDR1 as DFQATT and CDR2 as SNEGSKA (reference sequence). The CDR3 extends over 14 amino acids. CDR3 loop: CSATELAGGHEQFF. CDR3 bases: TGCAGTGCAACTGAATTAGCGGGAGGGCATGAGCAGTTCTTC.

The sample holds a few counts of this clonotype. This chain joins TRBV6-2 or TRBV6-3 and TRBJ1-1, with D perhaps TRBD1 (6 bases). The CDR3 is 12 residues long. V lost 5 bases to trimming and J lost 9 bases, with 13 bases between them. Germline-derived CDR1 and CDR2 are MNHEY and SVGEGT. This chain's CDR3 is CASSDIRDKAFF. CDR3 nucleotide sequence: TGTGCCAGCAGTGATATACGGGACAAAGCTTTCTTT.

This clonotype was observed at least ten times. V usage is TRBV6-2 or TRBV6-3 and J usage is TRBJ2-1; weak D call: TRBD1 (6 bases). The CDR3 covers 11 residues. From germline, CDR1 is MNHEY and CDR2 SVGEGT. V lost 5 bases to trimming and J lost 10 bases, with 9 bases between them. The CDR3 coding sequence is TGTGCCAGCAGTGTCGACAGGGAGCAGTTCTTC. This gives the protein CASSVDREQFF.

This clonotype was seen a handful of times. The chain is built from TRBV6-2 or TRBV6-3 and TRBJ2-1, with 7 bases that match TRBD1. Germline assignment: CDR1 MNHEY and CDR2 SVGEGT. The V segment lost 11 bases and the J segment 2 bases; nucleotides outside the gene matches: 3. CDR3 length equals 12 residues. CDR3 sequence reads: CASGGPYNEQFF. CDR3 DNA sequence: TGTGCCTCAGGGGGACCCTACAATGAGCAGTTCTTC.

This clonotype was found a few times. V is TRBV5-1 and J is TRBJ2-7; no reliable D call. Germline CDR1 reads SGHRS; CDR2 reads YFSETQ. The V gene lost 0 bases and the J gene lost 1 base, with 14 bases spanning the gap. CDR3 length equals 16 residues. The CDR3 DNA follows: TGCGCCAGCAGCTTGGCCTGGAGCCTATCATCCTACGAGCAGTACTTC. It encodes CASSLAWSLSSYEQYF.

The chain couples TRBV28 to TRBJ2-7; D gene uncertain. This CDR3 spans 14 amino acids. Germline V gene lookup returns CDR1 MDHEN and CDR2 SYDVKM. The V end was cut by 8 bases, the J end by 4 bases, with 18 bases between. The chain's CDR3 is CASGNSLWSYEQYF. CDR3 nucleotide sequence: TGTGCCAGCGGAAACAGTCTTTGGAGTTACGAGCAGTACTTC.

This clonotype was observed many times. CDR3 nucleotide sequence: TGTGCCAGCAGCCAAAGAGGGGGGACAGTGTCGAACACTGAAGCTTTCTTT. This sequence encodes CASSQRGGTVSNTEAFF. This chain links TRBV12-3 or TRBV12-4 with TRBJ1-1; 7 nucleotides align to TRBD1. The V segment lost 6 bases and the J segment 1 base; nucleotides outside the gene matches: 14. The CDR3 runs to 17 residues.

The rearrangement joins TRBV4-2 to TRBJ2-2; 15 bases line up with TRBD2. J lost 7 bases, V lost 2 bases, and 8 bases had no gene match. Per the germline V gene, CDR1 is LGHNA and CDR2 is YNFKEQ. The CDR3 has 18 amino acids. The CDR3 loop is CASSQYGLAGGGNGELFF. CDR3 DNA: TGTGCCAGCAGCCAATATGGACTAGCGGGAGGGGGAAACGGGGAGCTGTTTTTT.

The V gene is TRBV6-5, the J gene TRBJ2-1, with D perhaps TRBD2 (6 bases). Germline CDR1 is MNHEY and CDR2 is SVGAGI. The CDR3 length is 12 residues. The V end lost 7 bases, the J end lost 9 bases, and 13 bases lay between the germline ends. The CDR3 DNA follows: TGTGCCAGCAATCCGGGGGTGGGTGAGCAGTTCTTC. It is translated as CASNPGVGEQFF.

The CDR3 protein is CASRAGLREQYF. In DNA, the CDR3 is TGTGCCAGCAGGGCGGGTTTGCGGGAGCAGTACTTC. The chain uses TRBV28 and TRBJ2-7; D is possibly TRBD2 (5 bases). The CDR3 runs to 12 residues. The germline CDR1 and CDR2 sequences are MDHEN and SYDVKM. Trimming took 6 bases from V and 7 from J, leaving 13 bases between them.

This chain connects TRBV29-1 to TRBJ2-3; D may be TRBD1 or TRBD2 (6 bases each). The CDR3 contains 15 residues. The germline V gene has CDR1 SQVTM and CDR2 ANQGSEA. Trimming took 6 bases from V and 3 from J, leaving 19 bases between them. CDR3 in amino acids: CSVLGGSIPTDTQYF. The CDR3 DNA sequence: TGCAGCGTCCTGGGGGGCTCAATTCCTACAGATACGCAGTATTTT.

The chain employs TRBV5-1 and TRBJ2-1; 10 nucleotides match TRBD1. Losses at the gene ends were 3 bases for V and 2 bases for J; bases not matched to a gene: 8. CDR1 is SGHRS, CDR2 YFSETQ, per germline. CDR3 size: 17 residues. CDR3 protein: CASSSPGQGRTYNEQFF. The DNA of the CDR3 is TGCGCCAGCAGCTCTCCGGGACAGGGGAGGACCTACAATGAGCAGTTCTTC.

This chain uses TRBV20-1 with TRBJ2-7; 8 nucleotides align to TRBD1. Germline V lookup: CDR1 DFQATT, CDR2 SNEGSKA (reference sequence). The V gene end was trimmed by 6 bases and the J gene end by 3 bases; junction bases not matched to a gene: 13. This CDR3 has 15 residues. CDR3 coding DNA: TGCAGTGCCCAAGGCCCGAGACAGGGGCTCTACGAGCAGTACTTC. This translates into CSAQGPRQGLYEQYF.

This clonotype was observed at least ten times. V is TRBV25-1 and J is TRBJ2-2; D may match TRBD1 or TRBD2 (6 bases each). Trimming left V 3 bases short and J 4 bases short, with 12 bases between. From germline, CDR1 is MGHDK and CDR2 SYGVNS. This CDR3 comprises 15 residues. The CDR3 sequence is CASSEVSGATGELFF. As DNA, the CDR3 is TGTGCCAGCAGTGAGGTCTCGGGGGCCACCGGGGAGCTGTTTTTT.

The rearrangement links TRBV7-9 to TRBJ1-2; 8 nucleotides line up with TRBD1. J lost 8 bases, V lost 5 bases, and 4 bases had no gene match. The CDR3 spans 12 residues. CDR1 is SEHNR, CDR2 FQNEAQ, per germline (reference sequence). The CDR3 here is CASSRTGYGYTF. CDR3 nucleotide sequence: TGTGCCAGCAGCAGGACAGGGTACGGCTACACCTTC.

The chain recombines TRBV20-1 with TRBJ1-2, with 8 bases fitting TRBD1. The V gene's germline CDR1 is DFQATT and CDR2 SNEGSKA (reference sequence). The V and J ends lost 0 bases and 2 bases, in that order; junction bases with no gene match: 11. The CDR3 is made up of 17 amino acids. The CDR3 loop is CSARDGAIRTGNYGYTF. CDR3 bases: TGCAGTGCTAGAGATGGGGCGATAAGGACAGGGAACTATGGCTACACCTTC.

The V call is TRBV16, the J call TRBJ1-4; D not certain. V lost 0 bases to trimming and J lost 0 bases, with 5 bases between them. This CDR3 is 15 amino acids long. The germline CDR1 and CDR2 sequences are KGHSY and FQNENV. The CDR3 DNA reads as TGTGCCAGCAGCCAATCGCGAACAACTAATGAAAAACTGTTTTTT. It encodes CASSQSRTTNEKLFF.